Following are 21 T cell receptor beta chains from one sample sequenced in a study of HIV-infected patients and healthy controls. TCRdb used MiXCR to reprocess the 5' RACE reads, holding one entry per CDR3 protein. The table records 15,000 to 20,000 distinct CDR3 sequences, 16% of them present only once. Sequences were obtained from CD8+ T cells from blood. The receptors originated from a human donor in good health.

At least ten counts were recorded for this clonotype. The gene calls are TRBV28 and TRBJ2-5, with D perhaps matching TRBD1 or TRBD2 (7 bases each). With 3 bases removed from V and 5 bases from J, the gap between germline ends came to 28 bases. The CDR3 consists of 19 residues. Germline CDR1 and CDR2: MDHEN and SYDVKM. As DNA, the CDR3 is TGTGCCAGCAGTTTCCCACACAGGGGTTTGCGGGAGCCTCGGGAGACCCAGTACTTC. Its translation is CASSFPHRGLREPRETQYF.

This clonotype was seen at least ten times. The V gene is TRBV30, the J gene TRBJ1-1, with D hard to call. Trimming removed 5 bases from V and 0 bases from J, with 10 bases in between. CDR1 is GTSNPN and CDR2 is SVGIG in the germline V gene (reference sequence). This CDR3 contains 13 residues. CDR3 residues: CAWGLVMNTEAFF. The CDR3 nucleotides are TGTGCCTGGGGTTTAGTCATGAACACTGAAGCTTTCTTT. Complete variable domain (other parts from reference TRBV30 and TRBJ1-1): SQTIHQWPATLVQPVGSPLSLECTVEGTSNPNLYWYRQAAGRGLQLLFYSVGIGQISSEVPQNLSASRPQDRQFILSSKKLLLSDSGFYLCAWGLVMNTEAFFGQGTRLTVV.

There are many counts of this clonotype. The chain recombines TRBV9 with TRBJ2-3; D not certain. Trimming left V 4 bases short and J 3 bases short, with 15 bases between. Germline loops: CDR1 SGDLS, CDR2 YYNGEE. The CDR3 spans 15 residues. In DNA form, the CDR3 reads TGTGCCAGCAGCCCCGAAGGGTTGGCAACAGATACGCAGTATTTT. This encodes CASSPEGLATDTQYF. Full variable domain (remainder filled in from reference TRBV9 and TRBJ2-3): DSGVTQTPKHLITATGQRVTLRCSPRSGDLSVYWYQQSLDQGLQFLIQYYNGEERAKGNILERFSAQQFPDLHSELNLSSLELGDSALYFCASSPEGLATDTQYFGPGTRLTVL.

This clonotype has more than one count but fewer than ten. The rearrangement uses TRBV7-8 and TRBJ2-7; D not resolved. The germline CDR1 and CDR2 sequences are SGHVS and FQNEAQ. Trimming took 0 bases from V and 5 from J, leaving 8 bases between them. The CDR3 has 13 residues. The DNA of the CDR3 is TGTGCCAGCAGCTTAGCGCTCCGGAACGAGCAGTACTTC. Its translation: CASSLALRNEQYF.

There are many counts of this clonotype. This chain connects TRBV29-1 to TRBJ1-4, with a tentative D call TRBD1 (5 bases). This CDR3 spans 15 amino acids. Trimming left V 5 bases short and J 8 bases short, with 21 bases between. Germline V gene lookup returns CDR1 SQVTM and CDR2 ANQGSEA. For the CDR3, the DNA is TGCAGCGTTCTTTGGACCAAGGCAGGGCCAGAAAAACTGTTTTTT. Its protein is CSVLWTKAGPEKLFF.

This clonotype was counted at least ten times. The chain links TRBV2 to TRBJ2-7; D might be TRBD1 or TRBD2, each matching 5 bases. There are 15 residues in the CDR3. Deletions cut 8 bases from V and 0 bases from J, with 17 bases between. Germline V gene lookup returns CDR1 SNHLY and CDR2 FYNNEI. CDR3 DNA: TGTGCCAGCGAGTCCGGGACGGATAGCTCCTACGAGCAGTACTTC. This encodes CASESGTDSSYEQYF.

This clonotype is labeled medium-sized. The rearrangement links TRBV29-1 to TRBJ2-3; a weak D match, TRBD1 (5 bases). This CDR3 has 12 residues. CDR1 and CDR2 from the germline V gene are SQVTM and ANQGSEA. Deletions cut 2 bases from V and 4 bases from J, with 7 bases between. CDR3 protein: CSVESRADTQYF. The CDR3 coding sequence is TGCAGCGTTGAATCCAGGGCAGATACGCAGTATTTT.

This clonotype was recorded many times. The genes are TRBV3-1 and TRBJ2-1, with TRBD1 matching over 10 bases. The CDR3 runs 16 residues. Germline CDR1 reads LGHDT; CDR2 reads YNNKEL (reference sequence). V lost 1 base, J lost 8 bases, and 8 bases stayed unmatched. CDR3 in amino acids: CASSQGTGTGADEQFF. CDR3 DNA sequence: TGTGCCAGCAGCCAAGGGACGGGGACAGGGGCGGATGAGCAGTTCTTC.

CDR3 nucleotides: TGTGCCAATCGGGACGGAAGCTACGAGCAGTACTTC. Its protein is CANRDGSYEQYF. The chain uses TRBV19 and TRBJ2-7; D possibly uses TRBD1 or TRBD2 (5 bases each). Between the trimmed V and J ends, which lost 10 bases and 3 bases, there was a span of 13 bases. The length of the CDR3 is 12 residues. CDR1 is LNHDA and CDR2 is SQIVND in the germline V gene (reference sequence).

The rearrangement links TRBV28 to TRBJ2-7, with D unclear. Trimming stripped 5 bases from V and 2 bases from J, with 13 bases between. The CDR3 has 14 residues. Per germline, CDR1 MDHEN and CDR2 SYDVKM. The DNA of the CDR3 is TGTGCCAGCAGTGCCCCGGACGCAACCTACGAGCAGTACTTC. It is translated as CASSAPDATYEQYF. Together with reference TRBV28 and TRBJ2-7, the CDR3 gives the full variable domain: DVKVTQSSRYLVKRTGEKVFLECVQDMDHENMFWYRQDPGLGLRLIYFSYDVKMKEKGDIPEGYSVSREKKERFSLILESASTNQTSMYLCASSAPDATYEQYFGPGTRLTVT.

As regards this clonotype: One base away lies a much larger clone, so this may be a sequencing read error. The chain couples TRBV24-1 to TRBJ2-1; D remains unclear. The CDR3 contains 11 residues. The germline V and J ends were trimmed by 3 bases and 6 bases, with 2 bases remaining between them. Per germline, CDR1 KGHDR and CDR2 SFDVKD. The CDR3 is CATSDPNEQFF. The CDR3 DNA reads as TGTGCCACCAGTGATCCCAATGAGCAGTTCTTC.

The chain links TRBV27 to TRBJ1-2; 10 bases map to TRBD1. Germline loops: CDR1 MNHEY, CDR2 SMNVEV (reference sequence). V shed 6 bases and J 3 bases; nucleotides not matched to a gene: 4. This CDR3 region has 14 residues. The DNA for the CDR3 is TGTGCCAGCAGCCCCGGGACAGGGGACTATGGCTACACCTTC. Translation gives CASSPGTGDYGYTF.

The table lists this clonotype with many counts. The chain has TRBV20-1 and TRBJ2-3, with TRBD2 as a possible D gene (6 bases). This CDR3 region has 16 residues. Trimming pared 0 bases from V and 4 bases from J, leaving 17 bases between. The germline CDR1 and CDR2 sequences are DFQATT and SNEGSKA (reference sequence). This chain's CDR3 is CSARDPERVGADTQYF. CDR3 in DNA: TGCAGTGCTAGAGATCCCGAGCGGGTAGGAGCAGATACGCAGTATTTT.

The CDR3 spells CASTPDPSTGGSTGELFF. In DNA, the CDR3 is TGTGCCAGCACCCCCGATCCAAGTACAGGGGGTTCCACCGGGGAGCTGTTTTTT. This chain links TRBV3-1 with TRBJ2-2; TRBD1 matches 8 bases. V trimming: 7 bases; J trimming: 4 bases; junction bases outside the gene matches: 17. CDR1 and CDR2 (germline): LGHDT, YNNKEL (reference sequence). This CDR3 comprises 18 residues.

Ten or more counts support this clonotype. J is TRBJ2-5 and V is TRBV20-1; D remains unclear. CDR3 size: 13 residues. Germline V gene data show CDR1 as DFQATT and CDR2 as SNEGSKA (reference sequence). The V end lost 6 bases, the J end lost 1 base, and 12 bases lay between the germline ends. DNA of the CDR3: TGCAGTGCCCGACCATGGTCCCAAGAGACCCAGTACTTC. Amino acid sequence: CSARPWSQETQYF.

This clonotype has a handful of counts. The CDR3 DNA follows: TGCAGCGTTGAAGACCAGAGGGGTGAAGCTTTCTTT. It codes for CSVEDQRGEAFF. The chain joins TRBV29-1 to TRBJ1-1, with D possibly being TRBD1 (5 bases). Trimming pared 0 bases from V and 7 bases from J, leaving 9 bases between. Germline-derived CDR1 and CDR2 are SQVTM and ANQGSEA. The CDR3 runs to 12 residues.

This clonotype was detected many times. J is TRBJ1-6 and V is TRBV20-1; D gene unclear. Germline V lookup: CDR1 DFQATT, CDR2 SNEGSKA (reference sequence). The CDR3 has 13 amino acids. The V end lost 3 bases, the J end lost 9 bases, and 12 bases lay between the germline ends. The CDR3 loop is CSARRQESSPLHF. The CDR3 DNA reads TGCAGTGCTAGGCGGCAGGAATCTTCACCCCTCCACTTT.

This clonotype was detected a few times. The CDR3 region has the DNA TGTGCCAGCAGCCTTCTAGGGGCCGGGGAGCTGTTTTTT. Translated: CASSLLGAGELFF. The J gene is TRBJ2-2, the V gene TRBV11-2; D might be TRBD1 (5 bases). V was shortened by 5 bases and J by 6 bases, with 10 bases between the two germline ends. Germline-derived CDR1 and CDR2 are SGHAT and FQNNGV. The CDR3 has 13 amino acids.

Many counts were recorded for this clonotype. The chain combines TRBV5-1 with TRBJ1-1, with D unclear. This CDR3 is 11 amino acids long. Germline loops: CDR1 SGHRS, CDR2 YFSETQ. Trimming stripped 7 bases from V and 4 bases from J, with 8 bases between. CDR3 sequence reads: CASHLGTEAFF. CDR3 nucleotides: TGCGCCAGCCACCTTGGCACTGAAGCTTTCTTT.

This clonotype occurred many times. In DNA form, the CDR3 reads TGTGCCAGCAGCTATTTGGGGGGCGGGGACGAGCAGTACTTC. Its protein is CASSYLGGGDEQYF. The chain is built from TRBV7-3 and TRBJ2-7; the D call may be TRBD1 or TRBD2 (6 bases each). V was shortened by 4 bases and J by 5 bases, with 15 bases between the two germline ends. Germline V lookup: CDR1 SGHTA, CDR2 FQGTGA. The CDR3 is 14 residues long.

In this sample, this clonotype turned up many times. The chain links TRBV18 to TRBJ2-7, with unresolved D. The ends were cut back, 3 bases at V and 2 bases at J, with 11 bases in the middle. The CDR3 covers 14 residues. The germline V gene encodes CDR1 KGHSH and CDR2 LQKENI. DNA for the CDR3: TGTGCCAGCTCACCCACCGGACCAACCTACGAGCAGTACTTC. Translation gives CASSPTGPTYEQYF.